The rows below give T cell receptor beta chains drawn from one sample of a study of T cell responses to AZD1222 COVID-19 vaccine. Sequencing was performed with immunoSEQ multiplex PCR; in TCRdb, only in-frame clones are kept and a portion is missing. The sample holds 54,000 or so clones, approximately 88% seen once. This material consisted of peripheral blood, taken on day 0 of AZD1222 vaccination. Every receptor here comes from an adult in good health. Each CDR3 is given with its conserved first and last residue. D genes are given only for firm matches. Size values are once, few and many counts, or a class for expanded clones, and some rows have none.

TRBJ2-5 - - TRBV23-1 CASSQSAGTIRETQYF TGCGCCAGCAGTCAATCGGCCGGGACAATTCGGGAGACCCAGTACTTC
TRBJ2-1 TRBD1 few TRBV2 CASSPDRVDEQFF TGTGCCAGCAGCCCGGACAGGGTCGATGAGCAGTTCTTC
TRBJ1-4 - - TRBV27 CASSLSQGREKLFF TGTGCCAGCAGTTTATCGCAGGGGCGTGAAAAACTGTTTTTT
TRBJ1-6 - - TRBV4-1 CASSQDRGGQVIRSYNSPLHF TGCGCCAGCAGCCAAGATAGAGGAGGGCAGGTGATTCGGTCCTATAATTCACCCCTCCACTTT
TRBJ2-2 TRBD2 - TRBV10-2 CASRTSGTITGELFF TGCGCCAGCAGGACTAGCGGGACGATCACCGGGGAGCTGTTTTTT
TRBJ2-2 TRBD1 - TRBV7-6 CASSLEPRQGGNTGELFF TGTGCCAGCAGCTTAGAACCTAGACAGGGCGGGAACACCGGGGAGCTGTTTTTT
TRBJ2-7 - - TRBV6-2/TRBV6-3 CASSYLANEQYF TGTGCCAGCAGTTACTTGGCCAACGAGCAGTACTTC
TRBJ2-1 TRBD2 - TRBV6-5 CASRPLAGRNEQFF TGTGCCAGCAGGCCCCTAGCGGGAAGGAATGAGCAGTTCTTC
TRBJ1-1 - - TRBV6-5 CASSKPGPPNTEAFF TGTGCCAGCAGTAAGCCGGGACCGCCGAACACTGAAGCTTTCTTT
TRBJ2-1 TRBD2 - TRBV10-3 CAISDSSGRANEQFF TGTGCCATCAGTGATTCTAGCGGGAGGGCCAATGAGCAGTTCTTC
TRBJ2-5 TRBD2 - TRBV2 CASTSGGLAGGLGETQYF TGTGCCAGCACCTCAGGGGGACTAGCGGGAGGGCTTGGAGAGACCCAGTACTTC
TRBJ1-2 - - TRBV3-1/TRBV3-2 CASSRTEVNYGYTF TGTGCCAGCAGCCGGACCGAGGTTAACTATGGCTACACCTTC
TRBJ2-2 TRBD2 - TRBV10-3 CAISEYSPTSANTGELFF TGTGCCATCAGTGAGTACTCGCCGACTAGCGCGAACACCGGGGAGCTGTTTTTT
TRBJ1-2 TRBD1 - TRBV6-5 CASSYNQGAYGYTF TGTGCCAGCAGTTACAACCAGGGGGCCTATGGCTACACCTTC
TRBJ2-5 - once TRBV5-1 CASSLEQGETQYF TGCGCCAGCAGCTTGGAGCAGGGGGAGACCCAGTACTTC
TRBJ1-4 - - TRBV2 CASNNGVREKLFF TGTGCCAGTAACAACGGGGTTCGAGAAAAACTGTTTTTT
TRBJ2-3 - once TRBV2 CASSERERDTQYF TGTGCCAGCAGTGAACGAGAGAGGGATACGCAGTATTTT
TRBJ2-7 - - TRBV11-3 CASSLHPGRSYEQYF TGTGCCAGCAGCTTACACCCCGGGCGGTCCTACGAGCAGTACTTC
TRBJ2-1 TRBD2 few TRBV7-2 CASSLTSGVLNEQFF TGTGCCAGCAGCCTAACTAGCGGGGTGTTGAATGAGCAGTTCTTC
TRBJ2-6 TRBD1 - TRBV10-1 CASRGTGGAGANVLTF TGCGCCAGCAGAGGGACAGGGGGCGCTGGGGCCAACGTCCTGACTTTC
TRBJ2-7 - - TRBV30 CAWSDTGGKEGRLEQYF TGTGCCTGGAGTGACACAGGCGGGAAGGAGGGTAGGTTAGAGCAGTACTTC
TRBJ2-2 - - TRBV21-1 CASSRQAGVVELFF TGTGCCAGCAGCCGGCAGGCGGGAGTTGTGGAGCTGTTTTTT
TRBJ1-1 - - TRBV12-3/TRBV12-4 CASSFQENTEAFF TGTGCCAGCAGTTTTCAGGAGAACACTGAAGCTTTCTTT
TRBJ2-5 - - TRBV19 CASSIQLGQTQYF TGTGCCAGTAGTATACAACTGGGTCAGACCCAGTACTTC
TRBJ2-1 - - TRBV7-2 CASSLGFHEQFF TGTGCCAGCAGCTTAGGATTCCATGAGCAGTTCTTC
TRBJ1-1 - - TRBV2 CASSEGYVPEAFF TGTGCCAGCAGTGAAGGTTATGTTCCTGAAGCTTTCTTT
TRBJ2-2 TRBD1 few TRBV3-1/TRBV3-2 CASSRVMGTGNTGELFF TGTGCCAGCAGCCGAGTAATGGGGACAGGGAACACCGGGGAGCTGTTTTTT
TRBJ1-5 - - TRBV5-1 CASSLGSSNQPQHF TGCGCCAGCAGCTTAGGCAGTAGCAATCAGCCCCAGCATTTT
TRBJ2-7 TRBD1 once TRBV14 CASSQLGTGFYEQYF TGTGCCAGCAGCCAATTGGGGACAGGGTTCTACGAGCAGTACTTC
TRBJ2-4 - few TRBV7-9 CASSFRGAKNIQYF TGTGCCAGCAGCTTCCGGGGAGCCAAAAACATTCAGTACTTC
TRBJ1-1 - - TRBV7-9 CASSFGPRNTEAFF TGTGCCAGCAGCTTCGGCCCTAGGAACACTGAAGCTTTCTTT
TRBJ1-5 - few TRBV6-2/TRBV6-3 CASSHRTVYSNQPQHF TGTGCCAGCAGCCACCGGACAGTTTATAGCAATCAGCCCCAGCATTTT
TRBJ2-7 TRBD2 once TRBV4-1 CASSQGGGWDNSYEQYF TGCGCCAGCAGCCAAGGCGGGGGGTGGGACAACTCCTACGAGCAGTACTTC